Detailed here is one T cell receptor (beta chain). Its antigen is unidentified. TCRdb reanalysed the reads using MiXCR and keeps one entry per CDR3 protein. The sample shows about 310,000 distinct CDR3 sequences, roughly 25% of them seen only once. CDR1 and CDR2 (germline): LNHDA, SQIVND (reference sequence). The CDR3 totals 16 residues. V was shortened by 3 bases and J by 0 bases, with 9 bases between the two germline ends. The data are from a study of T cell repertoires in cytomegalovirus infection. On the study more broadly: The authors relied on CMV epitopes, both recently identified HLA-C-restricted and well-studied HLA-B-restricted. An indication of both CMV infection and matching HLA type came from public TCR beta signatures.

Whole-study findings and limits: It was HLA-C-restricted CMV-specific TCR beta clonotypes that dominated the response ex vivo. Cumulated frequencies of public TCR beta families served to identify carriers of CMV plus the relevant HLA.

This rearrangement joins TRBV19 to TRBJ2-6, with D uncertain. The sequencing here drew on cultured PBMCs, taken from culture after CMV antigen stimulation. This receptor was obtained from a human donor in good health (CMV status not recorded). Some clones in this sample may be carry-over from other donors' samples. The CDR3, as DNA: TGTGCCAGTAGTATCTTTACCCCCTCTGGGGCCAACGTCCTGACTTTC. It specifies CASSIFTPSGANVLTF.